The next 25 T cell receptor beta chains were all read from a single sample in a study of blood T cell repertoires in COVID-19. The assay was immunoSEQ multiplex PCR, and TCRdb's table has in-frame clones only and misses some. The sample has about 54,000 clones, roughly 79% seen once; the top ten hold roughly 5.5%. Sequences were obtained from peripheral blood. These TCRs come from a woman aged 60-70 years with acute or convalescent COVID-19.

The rearrangement uses TRBV27 and TRBJ1-3, with 8 bases identical to TRBD1. This CDR3 comprises 15 residues. CDR1 is MNHEY, CDR2 SMNVEV, per germline (reference sequence). V trimming: 4 bases; J trimming: 3 bases; junction bases outside the gene matches: 5. The CDR3 loop is CASSSAGGFGNTIYF. The CDR3, as DNA: TGTGCCAGCAGTTCGGCAGGGGGCTTTGGAAACACCATATATTTT.

CDR3 DNA sequence: TGTGCCAGCTCACCGAGGCTCTTGGAGGGTTCACCCCTCCACTTT. Translated, it gives CASSPRLLEGSPLHF. The rearrangement joins TRBV18 to TRBJ1-6; D is ambiguous. CDR1 is KGHSH, CDR2 LQKENI, per germline. CDR3 length: 15 amino acids. V gave up 3 bases and J gave up 9 bases, with 15 bases separating them. Supplemented by reference TRBV18 and TRBJ1-6, the full variable domain reads NAGVMQNPRHLVRRRGQEARLRCSPMKGHSHVYWYRQLPEEGLKFMVYLQKENIIDESGMPKERFSAEFPKEGPSILRIQQVVRGDSAAYFCASSPRLLEGSPLHFGNGTRLTVT.

This chain uses TRBV9 with TRBJ1-3, with D possibly TRBD1 on 6 matching bases. The germline CDR1 and CDR2 sequences are SGDLS and YYNGEE. Trimming took 0 bases from V and 1 from J, leaving 11 bases between them. The CDR3 has 16 amino acids. CDR3 nucleotides: TGTGCCAGCAGCGTAGTAGGGGGTACTTCTGGAAACACCATATATTTT. Protein sequence: CASSVVGGTSGNTIYF. The full variable domain, its missing parts supplied by reference TRBV9 and TRBJ1-3, is DSGVTQTPKHLITATGQRVTLRCSPRSGDLSVYWYQQSLDQGLQFLIQYYNGEERAKGNILERFSAQQFPDLHSELNLSSLELGDSALYFCASSVVGGTSGNTIYFGEGSWLTVV.

A few counts support this clone. The chain is built from TRBV7-2 and TRBJ2-1; 10 bases match TRBD2. Germline lookup yields CDR1 SGHTA and CDR2 FQGNSA. V lost 0 bases, J lost 4 bases, and 3 bases stayed unmatched. The CDR3 has 16 amino acids. The CDR3 region is CASSLAASGGYNEQFF. In DNA form, the CDR3 reads TGTGCCAGCAGCTTAGCGGCTAGCGGGGGATACAATGAGCAGTTCTTC.

V and J are TRBV6-5 and TRBJ1-1; 8 positions agree with TRBD1. Germline-derived CDR1 and CDR2 are MNHEY and SVGAGI. The CDR3 length is 13 residues. J was trimmed by 4 bases and V by 10 bases; bases with no gene match: 8. The CDR3 is CATLRDRFTEAFF. The CDR3 DNA follows: TGTGCCACTCTCCGGGACAGGTTCACTGAAGCTTTCTTT.

V gene TRBV23-1 combines with J gene TRBJ2-5; D is perhaps TRBD2 (5 bases). TRBV23-1 is reported as an ORF; its role is uncertain. The CDR3 contains 15 residues. The V gene lost 6 bases and the J gene lost 3 bases, with 17 bases spanning the gap. CDR3 sequence (DNA): TGCGCCAGCAGCCCGCACCAGGACTTCGAAGAGACCCAGTACTTC. This gives the protein CASSPHQDFEETQYF.

This sequence joins TRBV19 and TRBJ1-5, with a possible D match to TRBD1 (6 bases). The CDR3 length is 15 residues. The germline V gene encodes CDR1 LNHDA and CDR2 SQIVND (reference sequence). The V gene lost 6 bases and the J gene lost 0 bases, with 12 bases spanning the gap. Here the CDR3 reads CASRTTGFSNQPQHF. As DNA, the CDR3 is TGTGCCAGTAGGACGACAGGATTTAGCAATCAGCCCCAGCATTTT.

The chain links TRBV28 to TRBJ1-2; 7 positions match TRBD1. The CDR3 has 14 amino acids. Germline CDR1 is MDHEN and CDR2 is SYDVKM. Trimming took 7 bases from V and 0 from J; bases not matched to a gene: 5. DNA of the CDR3: TGTGCCAGCATTACAGGGGAGGCTAACTATGGCTACACCTTC. This translates into CASITGEANYGYTF.

The chain has TRBV5-1 and TRBJ1-5; the D gene is possibly TRBD1 (5 bases). Germline values: CDR1 SGHRS, CDR2 YFSETQ. Trimming took 1 base from V and 6 from J, leaving 11 bases between them. The CDR3 extends over 14 amino acids. This chain's CDR3 is CASSLQGGTQPQHF. The CDR3 region has the DNA TGCGCCAGCAGCTTGCAGGGCGGGACTCAGCCCCAGCATTTT.

This clone has more than one count but fewer than ten. The chain joins TRBV5-1 to TRBJ2-1, with a weak D call TRBD2 (6 bases). The CDR3 spans 16 residues. The germline gives CDR1 SGHRS, CDR2 YFSETQ. The ends were cut back, 0 bases at V and 0 bases at J, with 10 bases in the middle. This chain's CDR3 is CASSLAGSGSYNEQFF. Here the CDR3 DNA reads TGCGCCAGCAGCTTGGCGGGTAGCGGCTCCTACAATGAGCAGTTCTTC.

This clone appeared a single time. The rearrangement joins TRBV3-1 (or the pseudogene TRBV3-2) to TRBJ2-7, with 7 bases lining up with TRBD2. V gave up 6 bases and J gave up 2 bases; unmatched junction bases: 10. Germline V gene data show CDR1 as LGHDT and CDR2 as YNNKEL (reference sequence). This CDR3 is built from 15 residues. The DNA for the CDR3 is TGTGCCAGCAGACGTAGCAGGGCGGGGGCCTACGAGCAGTACTTC. As protein: CASRRSRAGAYEQYF.

In this sample, this clone turned up once. The rearrangement links TRBV13 to TRBJ1-3; no reliable D call. Germline loops: CDR1 PRHDT, CDR2 FYEKMQ (reference sequence). Trimming took 4 bases from V and 0 from J, leaving 7 bases between them. CDR3 length: 14 residues. The CDR3 nucleotides are TGTGCCAGCAGCTCCCGGTACTCTGGAAACACCATATATTTT. Translation: CASSSRYSGNTIYF.

V gene TRBV24-1 combines with J gene TRBJ2-3; D unclear. Germline V gives CDR1 KGHDR, CDR2 SFDVKD. V was clipped by 5 bases and J by 4 bases, with 6 bases between them. This CDR3 has 12 residues. CDR3 nucleotide sequence: TGTGCCACCAGTGTGCAGGCAGATACGCAGTATTTT. Translated, it gives CATSVQADTQYF.

This sequence joins TRBV19 and TRBJ2-7; 7 nucleotides line up with TRBD1. This CDR3 is built from 12 residues. The J segment lost 5 bases and the V segment lost 5 bases, leaving 3 bases of the junction unmatched. CDR1 LNHDA and CDR2 SQIVND come from the germline V gene (reference sequence). CDR3 protein: CASSRQGDEQYF. In DNA form, the CDR3 reads TGTGCCAGTAGTCGACAGGGCGACGAGCAGTACTTC.

This chain links TRBV28 with TRBJ1-1; D not resolved. This CDR3 has 16 amino acids. Trimming removed 3 bases at V and 1 base at J, with 15 bases between. The germline V gene encodes CDR1 MDHEN and CDR2 SYDVKM. This CDR3 reads CASSFFITRENTEAFF. The DNA of the CDR3 is TGTGCCAGCAGTTTTTTTATAACCCGGGAGAACACTGAAGCTTTCTTT.

The rearrangement joins TRBV20-1 to TRBJ2-1; D is unclear. Germline V lookup: CDR1 DFQATT, CDR2 SNEGSKA (reference sequence). The CDR3 runs to 11 residues. Trimming pared 4 bases from V and 5 bases from J, leaving 6 bases between. In nucleotides, the CDR3 is TGCAGTGCTACAGGTAACAATGAGCAGTTCTTC. It yields the protein CSATGNNEQFF.

The rearrangement joins TRBV11-2 to TRBJ2-7; D possibly corresponds to TRBD2 (5 bases). The CDR3 loop spans 12 amino acids. Between the trimmed V and J ends, which lost 4 bases and 6 bases, there was a span of 10 bases. Germline V gives CDR1 SGHAT, CDR2 FQNNGV. The CDR3 region has the DNA TGTGCCAGCAGCTCGACTAACTTCGAGCAGTACTTC. It is translated as CASSSTNFEQYF.

The CDR3 reads CASSLATGTDYGYTF. The CDR3 DNA follows: TGTGCCAGCAGCTTAGCGACCGGGACAGACTATGGCTACACCTTC. V usage is TRBV7-9 and J usage is TRBJ1-2; 7 nucleotides match TRBD1. V gave up 0 bases and J gave up 3 bases; unmatched junction bases: 4. Germline V gene sequence: CDR1 SEHNR, CDR2 FQNEAQ (reference sequence). The CDR3 is 15 amino acids.

This rearrangement joins TRBV6-6 to TRBJ1-6; D remains ambiguous. Germline lookup yields CDR1 MNHNY and CDR2 SVGAGI (reference sequence). The CDR3 runs to 16 residues. V was cut by 3 bases and J by 7 bases, with 16 bases left in between. Here the CDR3 DNA reads TGTGCCAGCAGTTATAAAGGAGGAAATTCGAATTCACCCCTCCACTTT. This translates into CASSYKGGNSNSPLHF.

There are a few counts of this clone. In nucleotides, the CDR3 is TGTGCCAGTAGTCCGAGGACTAGCGGGCGAAACCAAGAGACCCAGTACTTC. This codes for CASSPRTSGRNQETQYF. V gene TRBV19 combines with J gene TRBJ2-5; 11 nucleotides line up with TRBD2. Germline CDR1 is LNHDA and CDR2 is SQIVND (reference sequence). V lost 5 bases, J lost 0 bases, and 8 bases stayed unmatched. The CDR3 has 17 amino acids. Based on the CDR3 plus reference TRBV19 and TRBJ2-5, the full variable domain is DGGITQSPKYLFRKEGQNVTLSCEQNLNHDAMYWYRQDPGQGLRLIYYSQIVNDFQKGDIAEGYSVSREKKESFPLTVTSAQKNPTAFYLCASSPRTSGRNQETQYFGPGTRLLVL.

J is TRBJ1-4 and V is TRBV3-1 (or the pseudogene TRBV3-2), with 7 bases lining up with TRBD1. CDR1 LGHDT and CDR2 YNNKEL come from the germline V gene (reference sequence). CDR3 size: 14 residues. V dropped 4 bases and J dropped 7; count of bases not matched to a gene: 6. The CDR3: CASSLRQGGEKLFF. The CDR3 DNA reads as TGTGCCAGCAGCCTAAGACAGGGAGGTGAAAAACTGTTTTTT.

This chain connects TRBV24-1 to TRBJ1-1; 7 bases agree with TRBD1. The CDR3 extends over 13 amino acids. Germline-derived CDR1 and CDR2 are KGHDR and SFDVKD. V gave up 3 bases and J gave up 8 bases; unmatched junction bases: 5. CDR3 residues: CATSDQGVKEAFF. The CDR3 nucleotides read TGTGCCACCAGTGATCAGGGGGTCAAGGAAGCTTTCTTT.

This clone came up once. One end of the junction varies from germline; a read error may be responsible. The chain recombines TRBV11-2 with TRBJ1-6; D is perhaps TRBD1 (5 bases). The CDR3 runs 15 residues. The germline gives CDR1 SGHAT, CDR2 FQNNGV. CDR3 in DNA: TGTGCCAGCACCATTACCGATACAGGACGCTCACCCCTCCATTTT. Translation: CASTITDTGRSPLHF.

A single count supports this clone. The V and J genes are TRBV9 and TRBJ2-2; 10 nucleotides match TRBD1. Germline values: CDR1 SGDLS, CDR2 YYNGEE. V was clipped by 4 bases and J by 2 bases; unmatched bases: 5. The CDR3 covers 16 residues. CDR3 in amino acids: CASSPRDRGNTGELFF. The CDR3 bases are TGTGCCAGCAGCCCCCGGGACAGGGGAAACACCGGGGAGCTGTTTTTT.

The J gene is TRBJ2-5, the V gene TRBV7-8; 10 bases are shared with TRBD1. Germline trimming cut 4 bases from V and 5 bases from J; bases unmatched to any gene: 16. The germline gives CDR1 SGHVS, CDR2 FQNEAQ. The CDR3 consists of 18 residues. The CDR3 DNA reads as TGTGCCAGCAGCTCAATAGGTTACCGGGACAGGGGAAGTGAGACCCAGTACTTC. This translates into CASSSIGYRDRGSETQYF.